This T cell receptor beta chain was found in a study of cytomegalovirus exposure and HLA in healthy donors. Notes on the study in general: Researchers counted over 150 TCR beta chains as cytomegalovirus-associated.

The germline V gene has CDR1 SGHRS and CDR2 YFSETQ. V gave up 5 bases and J gave up 5 bases; unmatched junction bases: 6. The CDR3 consists of 14 residues. The repertoire was sequenced with immunoSEQ multiplex PCR; TCRdb's copy has only in-frame clones and lacks some. In the table there are 130,000 or so clones, 75% to 90% of which are singletons. Note on this clone: The antigen remains undetermined.

The genes are TRBV5-1 and TRBJ2-3; 9 nucleotides line up with TRBD1. The TCR originated in a young woman in good health and CMV-seropositive. The sample consisted of PBMCs. The CDR3 region has the DNA TGCGCCAGCAGACCGGGACAGGGAAGAGATACGCAGTATTTT. Amino acids: CASRPGQGRDTQYF.